The clone carrying this T cell receptor (beta chain) was picked up a small number of times. Its matching antigen is unknown. Tumor samples were obtained before definitive surgery or chemotherapy. This CDR3 spans 14 amino acids. V was trimmed by 6 bases and J by 3 bases, leaving 14 bases between them. CDR1 MNHEY and CDR2 SMNVEV come from the germline V gene (reference sequence). The sample belongs to a study of high-grade serous ovarian cancer treatment subgroups. The data were produced by immunoSEQ multiplex PCR, yet TCRdb's version contains in-frame clones alone and is incomplete. The repertoire holds several thousand clones, with roughly two thirds as singletons. Whole-study findings and limits: Higher neoantigen levels went with greater TCR clonal relatedness. Spatial context was lost because tumors were sequenced in bulk. Different patients shared almost no repertoire; same-patient tumors shared roughly 0.095 to 0.85.

The sample was tumor tissue. This chain uses TRBV27 with TRBJ1-2, with D hard to call. This receptor was obtained from a human donor with high-grade serous ovarian cancer. CDR3 in amino acids: CASSNRVSDYGYTF. In DNA, the CDR3 is TGTGCCAGCAGCAACCGAGTAAGCGACTATGGCTACACCTTC.